The clone carrying this TCR beta chain was observed once. Here immunoSEQ multiplex PCR was the method, and the copy in TCRdb shows in-frame clones only, minus some. The data contain a few million clones, 90% to 97% of them seen just once; the ten biggest clones take up more than 0.1%. The data were obtained in a study of shared clonotypes between healthy human individuals. CDR3 length: 20 amino acids. Germline CDR1 reads MDHEN; CDR2 reads SYDVKM. The V and J ends lost 5 bases and 1 base, in that order; junction bases with no gene match: 14. What was sequenced was naive CD4+ T cells sorted from blood. The subset is: CD45RA+ positively selected. The source is a young man in good health. The chain carries TRBV28 and TRBJ1-6, with 10 bases lining up with TRBD1. This chain's CDR3 is CASSLSRDRGRGSYNSPLHF. The CDR3 DNA reads as TGTGCCAGCAGTCTATCCCGGGACAGGGGCCGTGGTTCCTATAATTCACCCCTCCACTTT.